A single sample is the source of the 20 T cell receptor beta chains below, sequenced in a study of blood T cell repertoires in COVID-19. Sequenced by immunoSEQ multiplex PCR; TCRdb stores in-frame clones only, minus some. The sample yields around 310,000 clones, around 87% seen once. Material: peripheral blood. Receptors originate from a woman in her forties or fifties with active or convalescent COVID-19.

This chain links TRBV6-5 with TRBJ1-3; perhaps TRBD1 as D (5 bases). The germline V and J ends were trimmed by 5 bases and 4 bases, with 9 bases remaining between them. The CDR3 has 13 residues. Germline V gives CDR1 MNHEY, CDR2 SVGAGI. CDR3 nucleotide sequence: TGTGCCAGCAGTCAGACAGTGGGAAACACCATATATTTT. This translates into CASSQTVGNTIYF.

The chain is built from TRBV11-2 and TRBJ2-2; D possibly corresponds to TRBD1 (7 bases). Trimming shortened V by 6 bases and J by 0 bases, and 11 bases separated the two germline ends. Germline CDR1 reads SGHAT; CDR2 reads FQNNGV. This CDR3 has 15 amino acids. CDR3 nucleotide sequence: TGTGCCAGCAGACGCGGGACAGCGAACACCGGGGAGCTGTTTTTT. It specifies CASRRGTANTGELFF.

The CDR3 bases are TGTGCCAGTAGTATTGGGACAGCCAACTATGGCTACACCTTC. Protein: CASSIGTANYGYTF. The J gene is TRBJ1-2, the V gene TRBV19; TRBD1 matches 7 bases. After removal of 3 bases from V and 2 bases from J, the junction contained 3 bases not matched to a gene. The CDR3 has 14 amino acids. Germline lookup yields CDR1 LNHDA and CDR2 SQIVND (reference sequence).

The chain employs TRBV11-3 and TRBJ2-7, with no clear D. Germline loops: CDR1 SGHNT, CDR2 YENEEA. This CDR3 region has 12 residues. Between the trimmed V and J ends, which lost 5 bases and 0 bases, there was a span of 5 bases. CDR3 loop: CASSRDSYEQYF. The CDR3 DNA reads TGTGCCAGCAGCCGCGACTCCTACGAGCAGTACTTC.

The chain links TRBV6-5 to TRBJ1-1; D uncertain. CDR1 is MNHEY, CDR2 SVGAGI, per germline. The V end lost 7 bases, the J end lost 4 bases, and 16 bases lay between the germline ends. This CDR3 has 14 residues. The CDR3 DNA follows: TGTGCCAGCACACCATCGGGGTCTATCACTGAAGCTTTCTTT. Protein sequence: CASTPSGSITEAFF.

The chain combines TRBV18 with TRBJ2-1; D is possibly TRBD2 (5 bases). This CDR3 spans 15 amino acids. With 0 bases removed from V and 9 bases from J, the gap between germline ends came to 15 bases. The germline V gene has CDR1 KGHSH and CDR2 LQKENI. CDR3 sequence: CASSPPPASTSEQFF. The CDR3 nucleotides read TGTGCCAGCTCACCACCCCCCGCTAGCACCAGTGAGCAGTTCTTC.

The rearrangement links TRBV30 to TRBJ2-7; TRBD2 is a possible D gene (5 bases). The CDR3 is 12 residues long. CDR1 GTSNPN and CDR2 SVGIG come from the germline V gene (reference sequence). Deletions cut 4 bases from V and 0 bases from J, with 7 bases between. CDR3 bases: TGTGCCTGGACGACTAACTCCTACGAGCAGTACTTC. This gives the protein CAWTTNSYEQYF.

The J gene is TRBJ2-7, the V gene TRBV7-9; D perhaps matches TRBD1 (9 bases). Germline assignment: CDR1 SEHNR and CDR2 FQNEAQ (reference sequence). V was shortened by 4 bases and J by 3 bases, with 25 bases between the two germline ends. This CDR3 is built from 18 residues. The CDR3 reads CASSSSGQGAGVYYEQYF. CDR3 coding DNA: TGTGCCAGCAGCTCTTCGGGACAGGGAGCGGGGGTCTACTACGAGCAGTACTTC.

V is TRBV13 and J is TRBJ2-4, with TRBD1 matching over 10 bases. Trimming removed 5 bases from V and 4 bases from J; junction bases left unmatched: 8. In germline, CDR1 is PRHDT, CDR2 FYEKMQ (reference sequence). This CDR3 contains 16 residues. The CDR3 region has the DNA TGTGCCAGCAGCACACGACAGGGGGCGGTTAAAAACATTCAGTACTTC. This translates into CASSTRQGAVKNIQYF.

The rearrangement uses TRBV3-1 (or the pseudogene TRBV3-2) and TRBJ1-2, with 9 bases lining up with TRBD1. The CDR3 covers 14 residues. The V gene end was trimmed by 3 bases and the J gene end by 7 bases; junction bases not matched to a gene: 6. CDR1 LGHDT and CDR2 YNNKEL come from the germline V gene (reference sequence). The CDR3 region is CASSQPGQGVGYTF. CDR3 DNA sequence: TGTGCCAGCAGCCAGCCGGGACAGGGAGTTGGCTACACCTTC.

There are a few counts of this clone. This chain joins TRBV9 and TRBJ2-3, with 8 bases fitting TRBD2. The CDR3 has 15 residues. The J segment lost 5 bases and the V segment lost 4 bases, leaving 9 bases of the junction unmatched. Germline V gene sequence: CDR1 SGDLS, CDR2 YYNGEE. The CDR3: CASSLRTSTLDTQYF. DNA for the CDR3: TGTGCCAGCAGCCTTCGGACTAGCACTTTAGATACGCAGTATTTT.

V is TRBV2 and J is TRBJ1-3; no clear D. Trimming removed 3 bases from V and 1 base from J, with 7 bases in between. CDR3 length: 14 amino acids. Germline lookup yields CDR1 SNHLY and CDR2 FYNNEI. This CDR3 reads CASSERASGNTIYF. CDR3 nucleotide sequence: TGTGCCAGCAGTGAGAGGGCATCTGGAAACACCATATATTTT.

J is TRBJ1-1 and V is TRBV27; maybe TRBD1 (5 bases). The CDR3 length is 18 residues. Germline V gene data show CDR1 as MNHEY and CDR2 as SMNVEV (reference sequence). V lost 7 bases and J 3 bases, leaving 27 bases between the germline ends. CDR3 sequence: CASTKNGRGRLRDTEAFF. CDR3 bases: TGTGCCAGCACCAAAAACGGGAGGGGACGGCTCAGGGACACTGAAGCTTTCTTT.

This chain uses TRBV7-6 with TRBJ1-3; D gene ambiguous. The germline gives CDR1 SGHVS, CDR2 FNYEAQ. The germline V and J ends were trimmed by 0 bases and 2 bases, with 11 bases remaining between them. This CDR3 region has 16 residues. The CDR3, as DNA: TGTGCCAGCAGCTTAGCGTCAAGAGGGACTGGAAACACCATATATTTT. Protein: CASSLASRGTGNTIYF.

This chain links TRBV7-8 with TRBJ2-1; TRBD2 might be the D (7 bases). The CDR3 has 18 residues. The V end was cut by 5 bases, the J end by 2 bases, with 22 bases between. Germline loops: CDR1 SGHVS, CDR2 FQNEAQ. The CDR3 protein is CASSDSVNGGPTYNEQFF. The DNA of the CDR3 is TGTGCCAGCAGCGACTCGGTGAACGGGGGGCCAACCTACAATGAGCAGTTCTTC.

CDR3 residues: CASSAWTGEGGYTF. CDR3 bases: TGTGCCAGCAGCGCCTGGACAGGGGAAGGCGGCTACACCTTC. The V gene is TRBV9, the J gene TRBJ1-2; TRBD1 matches at 9 bases. The length of the CDR3 is 14 residues. V dropped 3 bases and J dropped 8; count of bases not matched to a gene: 8. Germline loops: CDR1 SGDLS, CDR2 YYNGEE.

This chain connects TRBV29-1 to TRBJ2-5; 7 positions agree with TRBD2. V trimming: 6 bases; J trimming: 5 bases; junction bases outside the gene matches: 9. CDR1 and CDR2 from the germline V gene are SQVTM and ANQGSEA. The CDR3 length is 13 residues. CDR3 DNA sequence: TGCAGCGTAGCACGGGAGGCCGGTGAGACCCAGTACTTC. Amino acid sequence: CSVAREAGETQYF.

This chain connects TRBV6-5 to TRBJ1-2, with D perhaps TRBD1 (5 bases). Germline V CDR1 and CDR2: MNHEY, SVGAGI. The CDR3 has 14 amino acids. V lost 7 bases and J 5 bases, leaving 17 bases between the germline ends. The CDR3 here is CASTSGTRGYGYTF. The CDR3 nucleotides read TGTGCCAGCACCTCAGGTACCCGGGGGTATGGCTACACCTTC.

This sequence joins TRBV27 and TRBJ1-5, with D possibly matching TRBD1 (5 bases). Germline V lookup: CDR1 MNHEY, CDR2 SMNVEV (reference sequence). CDR3 length: 15 residues. V gave up 6 bases and J gave up 0 bases, with 12 bases separating them. The CDR3 loop reads CASRGLHNSNQPQHF. CDR3 DNA sequence: TGTGCCAGCAGGGGACTACATAATAGCAATCAGCCCCAGCATTTT.

Points on this clone: Other DNA sequences in this specimen translate into the identical CDR3. The chain employs TRBV7-2 and TRBJ2-5; D unresolved. The V gene's germline CDR1 is SGHTA and CDR2 FQGNSA. This CDR3 comprises 12 residues. Trimming stripped 5 bases from V and 4 bases from J, with 8 bases between. In nucleotides, the CDR3 is TGTGCCAGCAGCCCCAGTGGAGAGACCCAGTACTTC. Amino acids: CASSPSGETQYF.